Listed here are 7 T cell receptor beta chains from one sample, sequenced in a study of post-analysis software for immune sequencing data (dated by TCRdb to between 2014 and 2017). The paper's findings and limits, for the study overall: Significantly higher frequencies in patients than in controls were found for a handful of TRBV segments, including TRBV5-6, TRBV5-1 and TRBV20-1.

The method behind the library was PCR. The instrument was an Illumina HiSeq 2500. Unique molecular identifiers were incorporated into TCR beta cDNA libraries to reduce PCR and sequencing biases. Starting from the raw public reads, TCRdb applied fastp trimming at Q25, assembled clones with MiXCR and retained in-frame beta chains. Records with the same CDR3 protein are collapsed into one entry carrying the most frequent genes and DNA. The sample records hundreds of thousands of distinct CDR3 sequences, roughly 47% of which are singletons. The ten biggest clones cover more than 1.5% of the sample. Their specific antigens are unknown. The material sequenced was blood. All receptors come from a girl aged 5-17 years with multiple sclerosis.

The CDR3: CARKRGSKGYEQYF. CDR3 DNA: TGTGCCAGAAAACGGGGTAGCAAAGGTTACGAGCAGTATTTC. This chain links TRBV21-1 with TRBJ2-1. TRBV21-1 counts as a pseudogene. CDR3 length: 14 amino acids.

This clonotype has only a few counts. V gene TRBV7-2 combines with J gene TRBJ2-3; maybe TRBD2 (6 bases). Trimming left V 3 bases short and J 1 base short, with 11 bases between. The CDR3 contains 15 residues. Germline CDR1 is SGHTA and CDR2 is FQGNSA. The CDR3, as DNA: TGTGCCAGCAGCTTGTTCGGGGGAGGCACAGATACGCAGTATTTT. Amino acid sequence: CASSLFGGGTDTQYF.

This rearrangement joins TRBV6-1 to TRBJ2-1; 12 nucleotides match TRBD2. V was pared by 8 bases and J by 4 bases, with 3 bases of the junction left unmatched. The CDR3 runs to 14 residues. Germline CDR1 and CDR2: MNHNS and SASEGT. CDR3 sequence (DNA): TGTGCCAGCGCTACTAGCGGGGGGTACAATGAGCAGTTCTTC. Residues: CASATSGGYNEQFF.

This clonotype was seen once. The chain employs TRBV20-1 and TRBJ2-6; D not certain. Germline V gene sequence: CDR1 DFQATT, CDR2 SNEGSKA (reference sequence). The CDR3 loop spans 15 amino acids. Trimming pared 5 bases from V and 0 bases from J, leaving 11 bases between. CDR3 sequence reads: CSAPPKDSGANVLTF. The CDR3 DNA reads TGCAGTGCTCCTCCAAAGGACTCTGGGGCCAACGTCCTGACTTTC.

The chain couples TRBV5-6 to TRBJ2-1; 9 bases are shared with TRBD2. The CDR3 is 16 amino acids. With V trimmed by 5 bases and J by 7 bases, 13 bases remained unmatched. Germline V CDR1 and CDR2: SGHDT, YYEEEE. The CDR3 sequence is CASRGASGRSWNEQFF. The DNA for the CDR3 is TGTGCCAGCAGGGGAGCGAGCGGGAGGAGCTGGAATGAGCAGTTCTTC.

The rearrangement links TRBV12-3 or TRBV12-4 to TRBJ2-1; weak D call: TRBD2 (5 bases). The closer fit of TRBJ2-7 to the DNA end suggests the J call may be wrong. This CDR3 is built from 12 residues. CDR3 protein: CASRRGGYEQYF. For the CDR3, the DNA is TGTGCCAGCAGGCGTGGAGGCTACGAGCAGTACTTC.

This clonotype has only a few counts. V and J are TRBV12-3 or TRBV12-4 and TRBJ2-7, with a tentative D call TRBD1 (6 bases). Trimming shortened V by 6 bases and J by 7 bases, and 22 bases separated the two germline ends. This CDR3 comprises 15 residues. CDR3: CASSRTGWQVVEQYF. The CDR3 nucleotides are TGTGCCAGCAGCAGAACAGGGTGGCAGGTAGTTGAGCAGTACTTC.